Listed here are 30 T cell receptor beta chains from one sample, sequenced in a study of T cell responses to AZD1222 COVID-19 vaccine. The assay was immunoSEQ multiplex PCR, and TCRdb's table has in-frame clones only and misses some. Here the sample spans 98,000 or so clones, approximately 88% being singletons. The sample here was peripheral blood, taken 28 days after the second AZD1222 dose. The source of these receptors is an adult who received the AZD1222 COVID-19 vaccine.

The rearrangement joins TRBV9 to TRBJ2-7; 9 bases fit TRBD2. J was trimmed by 6 bases and V by 0 bases; bases with no gene match: 13. Germline assignment: CDR1 SGDLS and CDR2 YYNGEE. The CDR3 consists of 17 residues. The CDR3 DNA reads TGTGCCAGCAGCGTAGAGAGTCGAGGGCGGGAGGGTGGCGAGCAGTACTTC. This codes for CASSVESRGREGGEQYF.

This chain joins TRBV11-2 and TRBJ2-5; tentative D call: TRBD2 (6 bases). The CDR3 consists of 13 residues. In germline, CDR1 is SGHAT, CDR2 FQNNGV. Trimming left V 5 bases short and J 7 bases short, with 14 bases between. The CDR3 loop reads CASSGAQGGTQYF. The CDR3 DNA reads as TGTGCCAGCAGCGGAGCGCAGGGAGGGACCCAGTACTTC.

The rearrangement joins TRBV19 to TRBJ2-5; a possible D gene is TRBD2 (5 bases). The germline gives CDR1 LNHDA, CDR2 SQIVND (reference sequence). The CDR3 spans 16 residues. V was trimmed by 1 base and J by 5 bases, leaving 17 bases between them. The CDR3 spells CASSIVRGSSGETQYF. The CDR3 nucleotides read TGTGCCAGTAGTATAGTCCGAGGATCATCGGGGGAGACCCAGTACTTC.

The chain employs TRBV7-2 and TRBJ1-2, with D possibly matching TRBD1 (5 bases). Germline V gives CDR1 SGHTA, CDR2 FQGNSA. V was cut by 5 bases and J by 2 bases, with 15 bases left in between. This CDR3 is built from 15 residues. CDR3 residues: CASSPQGGLNYGYTF. The CDR3 coding sequence is TGTGCCAGCAGCCCCCAGGGCGGACTAAACTATGGCTACACCTTC.

The chain combines TRBV5-1 with TRBJ2-7, with 10 bases fitting TRBD2. This CDR3 comprises 14 residues. After removal of 1 base from V and 4 bases from J, the junction contained 2 bases not matched to a gene. From germline, CDR1 is SGHRS and CDR2 YFSETQ. The CDR3 protein is CASSLLAGGYEQYF. CDR3 nucleotide sequence: TGCGCCAGCAGCTTGTTAGCGGGAGGTTACGAGCAGTACTTC.

On this clone: One end of the junction varies from germline; a read error may be responsible. The genes are TRBV28 and TRBJ2-7; a weak D match, TRBD1 (6 bases). The length of the CDR3 is 14 residues. In germline, CDR1 is MDHEN, CDR2 SYDVKM. CDR3 nucleotides: TGTGCCAGCAGTTTATGGCTGGGGGCCTATGAGCAGTACTTC. Translating gives CASSLWLGAYEQYF.

This clone was recorded once. The CDR3 spells CSVRRLAGVGYEQYF. In DNA, the CDR3 is TGCAGCGTTCGCCGACTAGCGGGAGTCGGATACGAGCAGTACTTC. V and J are TRBV29-1 and TRBJ2-7, with 12 nucleotides matching TRBD2. The germline V gene has CDR1 SQVTM and CDR2 ANQGSEA. The length of the CDR3 is 15 residues. With V trimmed by 5 bases and J by 4 bases, 9 bases remained unmatched.

J is TRBJ2-1 and V is TRBV5-1, with TRBD2 matching over 8 bases. Germline V CDR1 and CDR2: SGHRS, YFSETQ. The CDR3 is 15 residues long. V lost 0 bases to trimming and J lost 5 bases; unmatched junction nucleotides: 4. The CDR3 DNA is TGCGCCAGCAGCTTGGGAGGGACTAGTCACAATGAGCAGTTCTTC. Its translation is CASSLGGTSHNEQFF.

V and J are TRBV27 and TRBJ2-7; perhaps D is TRBD1 or TRBD2 (7 bases each). V dropped 1 base and J dropped 3 bases, with 19 bases sitting between them. This CDR3 region has 17 residues. In germline, CDR1 is MNHEY, CDR2 SMNVEV (reference sequence). For the CDR3, the DNA is TGTGCCAGCAGTTTATTAACCCAGGGGGGGCTGGTCTACGAGCAGTACTTC. It translates to CASSLLTQGGLVYEQYF.

This clone was recorded only once. The V call is TRBV6-2 or TRBV6-3, the J call TRBJ1-2; TRBD1 might be the D (5 bases). The germline V gene encodes CDR1 MNHEY and CDR2 SVGEGT. V lost 2 bases, J lost 3 bases, and 13 bases lay in between. The CDR3 sequence is 15 residues long. CDR3 nucleotide sequence: TGTGCCAGCAGTTACGGTGGGGGTACTTACTATGGCTACACCTTC. This gives the protein CASSYGGGTYYGYTF.

V and J are TRBV28 and TRBJ2-3; no clear D gene. Germline V CDR1 and CDR2: MDHEN, SYDVKM. V dropped 5 bases and J dropped 5 bases, with 11 bases sitting between them. The CDR3 sequence is 13 residues long. CDR3 nucleotides: TGTGCCAGCAGTCGACCTGACGGAGATACGCAGTATTTT. Translating gives CASSRPDGDTQYF.

This rearrangement joins TRBV11-2 to TRBJ2-1; 10 bases fit TRBD2. The CDR3 extends over 16 amino acids. The trim removed 5 bases at V and 1 base at J, leaving 5 bases unmatched. In germline, CDR1 is SGHAT, CDR2 FQNNGV. The CDR3 nucleotides read TGTGCCAGCAGCCCAAGCGGGGGGGGATCCTACAATGAGCAGTTCTTC. Translating it yields CASSPSGGGSYNEQFF. The whole variable domain, remainder taken from reference TRBV11-2 and TRBJ2-1, is EAGVAQSPRYKIIEKRQSVAFWCNPISGHATLYWYQQILGQGPKLLIQFQNNGVVDDSQLPKDRFSAERLKGVDSTLKIQPAKLEDSAVYLCASSPSGGGSYNEQFFGPGTRLTVL.

J is TRBJ1-6 and V is TRBV6-5; D uncertain. V was cut by 2 bases and J by 6 bases, with 8 bases left in between. CDR1 and CDR2 (germline): MNHEY, SVGAGI. This CDR3 is built from 14 residues. CDR3 sequence reads: CASSYIVPNSPLHF. CDR3 DNA sequence: TGTGCCAGCAGTTACATAGTACCTAATTCACCCCTCCACTTT.

CDR3 in DNA: TGTGCCAGCAGTGAAGAGGTATTAGGGGAGCTGTTTTTT. Its translation: CASSEEVLGELFF. The chain employs TRBV2 and TRBJ2-2; no definite D call. The V and J ends lost 1 base and 8 bases respectively, with 8 bases between them. There are 13 residues in the CDR3. CDR1 and CDR2 (germline): SNHLY, FYNNEI.

This clone has a single count. The CDR3 DNA follows: TGCGCCAGCAGCTTGGTCGGGGCAGGGAATCGCGGCTACACCTTC. It translates to CASSLVGAGNRGYTF. This chain joins TRBV5-1 and TRBJ1-2, with a weak D call TRBD1 (5 bases). CDR3 length: 15 amino acids. The V end was cut by 0 bases, the J end by 8 bases, with 17 bases between. The V gene's germline CDR1 is SGHRS and CDR2 YFSETQ.

The chain couples TRBV6-1 to TRBJ2-1; unclear D gene. V shed 0 bases and J shed 6 bases, with 6 bases lying between them. CDR3 length equals 13 residues. Germline V gene data show CDR1 as MNHNS and CDR2 as SASEGT. CDR3 sequence (DNA): TGTGCCAGCAGTGAAGCGCGGCGCAATGAGCAGTTCTTC. Translated, it gives CASSEARRNEQFF.

The chain is built from TRBV19 and TRBJ2-1; D may be TRBD1 (6 bases). CDR1 is LNHDA, CDR2 SQIVND, per germline (reference sequence). The CDR3 runs to 14 residues. Trimming shortened V by 1 base and J by 8 bases, and 12 bases separated the two germline ends. The CDR3 region has the DNA TGTGCCAGTAGTATAGGCACAGGGACGGATGAGCAGTTCTTC. This encodes CASSIGTGTDEQFF.

The rearrangement joins TRBV19 to TRBJ2-1, with a tentative D call TRBD2 (5 bases). Between the trimmed V and J ends, which lost 4 bases and 5 bases, there was a span of 15 bases. CDR1 is LNHDA, CDR2 SQIVND, per germline (reference sequence). The CDR3 is made up of 15 amino acids. CDR3 coding DNA: TGTGCCAGTAGTACCCAGCGGAGGAAGGACAATGAGCAGTTCTTC. It specifies CASSTQRRKDNEQFF.

The chain carries TRBV4-3 and TRBJ1-1, with D unresolved. V was shortened by 0 bases and J by 1 base, with 6 bases between the two germline ends. This CDR3 region has 14 residues. The V gene's germline CDR1 is LGHNA and CDR2 YSLEER. CDR3 bases: TGCGCCAGCAGCCAAGAGCAGAGGAACACTGAAGCTTTCTTT. Translating it yields CASSQEQRNTEAFF.

V is TRBV25-1 and J is TRBJ2-1; TRBD2 is a possible D gene (6 bases). Germline values: CDR1 MGHDK, CDR2 SYGVNS. The CDR3 has 15 residues. Trimming removed 6 bases at V and 4 bases at J, with 16 bases between. The CDR3: CASSAPVAGYNEQFF. The CDR3 nucleotides are TGTGCCAGCAGCGCCCCCGTTGCGGGATACAATGAGCAGTTCTTC.

The gene calls are TRBV19 and TRBJ2-1; D may be TRBD1 (5 bases). Looked up from germline, CDR1 is LNHDA and CDR2 is SQIVND (reference sequence). Trimming left V 7 bases short and J 8 bases short, with 18 bases between. The length of the CDR3 is 14 residues. The CDR3 loop is CASTLQPQGDEQFF. Written as DNA, the CDR3 is TGTGCCAGTACTCTCCAGCCCCAAGGGGATGAGCAGTTCTTC.

The chain has TRBV4-1 and TRBJ2-7; D might be TRBD2 (7 bases). CDR1 is MGHRA and CDR2 is YSYEKL in the germline V gene. The CDR3 consists of 15 residues. V shed 4 bases and J shed 4 bases, with 17 bases lying between them. The CDR3 DNA reads as TGCGCCAGCAGCCCCCGAGAAGGGGGGGCTTACGAGCAGTACTTC. Amino acid sequence: CASSPREGGAYEQYF.

This chain connects TRBV5-1 to TRBJ2-3; D not certain. From germline, CDR1 is SGHRS and CDR2 YFSETQ. V lost 2 bases and J lost 1, with 11 bases in between. This CDR3 contains 15 residues. The CDR3 DNA follows: TGCGCCAGCAGCTTCGACGGGTTCCGCACAGATACGCAGTATTTT. Translating gives CASSFDGFRTDTQYF.

The rearrangement links TRBV3-1 (or the pseudogene TRBV3-2) to TRBJ1-2, with D possibly TRBD1 on 5 matching bases. Germline CDR1 LGHDT, CDR2 YNNKEL (reference sequence). The ends were cut back, 1 base at V and 2 bases at J, with 14 bases in the middle. This CDR3 spans 16 amino acids. The CDR3 region is CASSQAGGLQNYGYTF. CDR3 nucleotide sequence: TGTGCCAGCAGCCAAGCCGGGGGACTGCAGAACTATGGCTACACCTTC.

The rearrangement uses TRBV6-5 and TRBJ1-6; the D gene is possibly TRBD1 (6 bases). Trimming stripped 7 bases from V and 4 bases from J, with 14 bases between. Germline CDR1 reads MNHEY; CDR2 reads SVGAGI. The length of the CDR3 is 15 residues. CDR3 in amino acids: CASTVTGGYNSPLHF. The DNA for the CDR3 is TGTGCCAGCACCGTGACAGGCGGATATAATTCACCCCTCCACTTT.

V is TRBV9 and J is TRBJ1-2; the match to TRBD1 covers 8 bases. This CDR3 comprises 14 residues. Per germline, CDR1 SGDLS and CDR2 YYNGEE. V dropped 4 bases and J dropped 5; count of bases not matched to a gene: 7. The CDR3 DNA reads TGTGCCAGCAGCCCACAACAGGGGGGTTATGGCTACACCTTC. This codes for CASSPQQGGYGYTF.

This rearrangement joins TRBV7-8 to TRBJ2-5; 9 nucleotides line up with TRBD1. Germline assignment: CDR1 SGHVS and CDR2 FQNEAQ. The CDR3 consists of 16 residues. V shed 5 bases, J shed 0 bases, and the junction held 7 bases outside the gene matches. The CDR3 bases are TGTGCCAGCAGCACACGGACAGGGGCGTACCAAGAGACCCAGTACTTC. Encoded protein: CASSTRTGAYQETQYF.

V gene TRBV3-1 (or the pseudogene TRBV3-2) combines with J gene TRBJ2-1; D remains ambiguous. The CDR3 is 13 residues long. Trimming removed 0 bases at V and 4 bases at J, with 4 bases between. Looked up from germline, CDR1 is LGHDT and CDR2 is YNNKEL (reference sequence). The CDR3: CASSQEGYNEQFF. CDR3 DNA sequence: TGTGCCAGCAGCCAAGAAGGGTACAATGAGCAGTTCTTC.

The V gene is TRBV29-1, the J gene TRBJ1-2; D is ambiguous. Trimming took 8 bases from V and 4 from J, leaving 14 bases between them. The CDR3 is 12 residues long. Germline lookup yields CDR1 SQVTM and CDR2 ANQGSEA. The CDR3 loop reads CSTSGTSYGYTF. The CDR3 coding sequence is TGCAGCACTTCGGGCACCTCCTATGGCTACACCTTC.

This rearrangement joins TRBV2 to TRBJ1-2; D is undetermined. V was cut by 7 bases and J by 5 bases, with 8 bases left in between. The length of the CDR3 is 11 residues. The germline V gene has CDR1 SNHLY and CDR2 FYNNEI. Written as DNA, the CDR3 is TGTGCCAGCACCCCGGAGTATGGCTACACCTTC. Its translation: CASTPEYGYTF.